The source of this T cell receptor beta chain is a study of CXCR3-negative and CXCR3-positive naive CD8 T cells. Study-wide background: There were some 150 million TRB reads altogether, and each library had about 1.5 +/- 0.3 million of them. Study conclusions and caveats: CXCR3-positive naive cells had more hydrophobic TRB CDR3s than CXCR3-negative naive cells.

Germline loops: CDR1 MGHRA, CDR2 YSYEKL. The CDR3 runs to 16 residues. Each CD8+ T cell subset was flow-sorted in triplicate. Every sort contained 250,000 to 350,000 cells. CD45RO-CCR7+CD27+CD95- was the phenotype of naive CD8+ T cells. UMI labels and 5' RACE were used to prepare the TRB cDNA libraries. TCRdb reworked the 5' RACE reads into one entry per CDR3 protein, no DNA. This sample's table reports 6,900 or so distinct CDR3 sequences. This clonotype is called medium-sized based on its frequency. Its target is not known. The sequencing input was naive CXCR3+ CD8+ T cells from blood. Noted subset: CD45RO-CCR7+CD27+CD95- naive CD8+ T cells expressing CXCR3 (TNR3+). This clonotype was obtained from a human donor in good health. Some clones in this sample may be carry-over from other donors' samples. This chain uses TRBV4-1 with TRBJ2-7; TCRdb calls TRBD2, which cannot be checked without DNA. The CDR3 sequence: CASSQVTSGSYYEQYF.